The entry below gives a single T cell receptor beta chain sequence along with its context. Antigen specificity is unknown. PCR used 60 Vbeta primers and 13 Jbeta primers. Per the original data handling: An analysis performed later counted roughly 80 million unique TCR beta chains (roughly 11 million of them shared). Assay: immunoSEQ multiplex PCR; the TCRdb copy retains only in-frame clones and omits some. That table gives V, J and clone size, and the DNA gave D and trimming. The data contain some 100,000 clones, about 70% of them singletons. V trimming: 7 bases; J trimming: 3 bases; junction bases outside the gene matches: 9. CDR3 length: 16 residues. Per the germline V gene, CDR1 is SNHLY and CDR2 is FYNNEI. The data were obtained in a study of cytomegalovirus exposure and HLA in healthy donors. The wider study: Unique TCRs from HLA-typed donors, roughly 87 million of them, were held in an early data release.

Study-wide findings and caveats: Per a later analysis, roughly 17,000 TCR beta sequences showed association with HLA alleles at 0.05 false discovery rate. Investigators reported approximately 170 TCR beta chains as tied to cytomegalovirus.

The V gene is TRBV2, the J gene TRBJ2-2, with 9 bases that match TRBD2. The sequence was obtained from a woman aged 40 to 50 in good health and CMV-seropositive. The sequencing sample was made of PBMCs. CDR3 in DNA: TGTGCCAGCAAAGAGGGTAGCGGGGGCCACACCGGGGAGCTGTTTTTT. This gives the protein CASKEGSGGHTGELFF.